This T cell receptor beta chain was identified during a study of blood T cell repertoires in COVID-19. As for the study in general: Donors in the United States, Italy and Spain gave samples during acute or convalescent COVID-19. The cDNA or gDNA used as material had been derived from T cells, B-cell-depleted T cells, or PBMCs.

Sequencing was performed with immunoSEQ multiplex PCR; in TCRdb, only in-frame clones are kept and a portion is missing. The table lists 350,000 to 450,000 clones, 85% of them singletons, with under 4% in the top ten. Germline V gene sequence: CDR1 LGHDT, CDR2 YNNKEL (reference sequence). V shed 3 bases and J 10 bases; nucleotides not matched to a gene: 2. The CDR3 length is 12 residues. J is TRBJ1-1 and V is TRBV3-1 (or the pseudogene TRBV3-2); 10 bases are a match to TRBD1. Material: peripheral blood. This sequence was found in a woman aged 18-30 years with acute or convalescent COVID-19. CDR3 in amino acids: CASSQGQGLAFF. In nucleotides, the CDR3 is TGTGCCAGCAGCCAGGGACAGGGGTTAGCTTTCTTT.